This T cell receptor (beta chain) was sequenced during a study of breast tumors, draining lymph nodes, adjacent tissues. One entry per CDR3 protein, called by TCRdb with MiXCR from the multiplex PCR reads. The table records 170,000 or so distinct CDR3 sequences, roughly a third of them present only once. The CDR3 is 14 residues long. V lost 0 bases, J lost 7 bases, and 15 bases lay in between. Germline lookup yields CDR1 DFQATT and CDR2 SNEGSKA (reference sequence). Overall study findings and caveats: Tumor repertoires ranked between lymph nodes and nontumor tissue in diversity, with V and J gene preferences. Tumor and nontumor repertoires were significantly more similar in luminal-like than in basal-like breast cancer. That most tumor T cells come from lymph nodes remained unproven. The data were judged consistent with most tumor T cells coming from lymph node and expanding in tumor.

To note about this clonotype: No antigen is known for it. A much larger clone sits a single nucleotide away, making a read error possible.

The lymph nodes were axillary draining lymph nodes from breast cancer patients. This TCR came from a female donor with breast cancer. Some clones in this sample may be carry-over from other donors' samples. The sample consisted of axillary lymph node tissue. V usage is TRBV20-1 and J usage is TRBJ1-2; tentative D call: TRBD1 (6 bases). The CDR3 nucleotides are TGCAGTGCTAGAGAGGGGACACAGGGCTCTGGCTACACCTTC. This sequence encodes CSAREGTQGSGYTF.